These 7 T cell receptor beta chains were sequenced from one sample in a study of Ad26.COV2.S vaccination and SARS-CoV-2 variants. Described treatment: around 19 received Ad26.COV2.S at low or high dose, single or two shots; roughly five received placebo; per-sample allocation not given. Day 63 after the first vaccine or placebo injection was the time point for sampling. Repertoires were generated with immunoSEQ multiplex PCR, while TCRdb's copy carries only in-frame clones and drops some. The data show some 410,000 clones, with about 90% seen just once and more than 1.5% held by the top ten. Sequenced here: peripheral blood, sampled in a trial of Ad26.COV2.S vaccine versus placebo. These receptors came from a person aged 18-60 years who received the Ad26.COV2.S COVID-19 vaccine or a placebo.

V and J are TRBV19 and TRBJ1-1; D gene ambiguous. Trimming left V 5 bases short and J 1 base short, with 5 bases between. The CDR3 consists of 12 residues. Germline V gene data show CDR1 as LNHDA and CDR2 as SQIVND (reference sequence). CDR3 nucleotides: TGTGCCAGTAGTCGGGGGAACACTGAAGCTTTCTTT. Residues: CASSRGNTEAFF.

The chain combines TRBV28 with TRBJ1-5; D is uncertain. CDR1 and CDR2 (germline): MDHEN, SYDVKM. The CDR3 has 12 amino acids. V lost 6 bases, J lost 7 bases, and 10 bases lay in between. CDR3 DNA sequence: TGTGCCAGCAGGGGCGCCATGCAGCCCCAGCATTTT. Residues: CASRGAMQPQHF.

The chain carries TRBV7-2 and TRBJ1-5; TRBD1 matches 7 bases. V dropped 2 bases and J dropped 1; count of bases not matched to a gene: 5. This CDR3 is built from 16 residues. Looked up from germline, CDR1 is SGHTA and CDR2 is FQGNSA. DNA of the CDR3: TGTGCCAGCAGCTTATGGGACAGCTCAAGCAATCAGCCCCAGCATTTT. Protein sequence: CASSLWDSSSNQPQHF.

This sequence joins TRBV7-9 and TRBJ2-6; D gene unclear. CDR3 length: 15 residues. Trimming removed 0 bases from V and 3 bases from J, with 6 bases in between. CDR1 is SEHNR and CDR2 is FQNEAQ in the germline V gene (reference sequence). CDR3 amino acids: CASSLASGGANVLTF. The DNA for the CDR3 is TGTGCCAGCAGCTTAGCTTCTGGTGGGGCCAACGTCCTGACTTTC. Full variable domain (remainder filled in from reference TRBV7-9 and TRBJ2-6): DTGVSQNPRHKITKRGQNVTFRCDPISEHNRLYWYRQTLGQGPEFLTYFQNEAQLEKSRLLSDRFSAERPKGSFSTLEIQRTEQGDSAMYLCASSLASGGANVLTFGAGSRLTVL.

Points on this clone: One junction end does not reproduce the germline sequence, and a read error may be involved. The chain uses TRBV19 and TRBJ2-1, with TRBD1 matching 9 bases. The CDR3 consists of 14 residues. CDR1 and CDR2 (germline): LNHDA, SQIVND (reference sequence). For the CDR3, the DNA is TGTGCCAGTAGTTCCGGGACAGGGTACAGTGAGCAGTTCTTC. Protein product: CASSSGTGYSEQFF. Supplemented by reference TRBV19 and TRBJ2-1, the full variable domain reads DGGITQSPKYLFRKEGQNVTLSCEQNLNHDAMYWYRQDPGQGLRLIYYSQIVNDFQKGDIAEGYSVSREKKESFPLTVTSAQKNPTAFYLCASSSGTGYSEQFFGPGTRLTVL.

A note on this clone: Other DNA sequences in this specimen translate into the identical CDR3. This rearrangement joins TRBV7-9 to TRBJ1-1; a possible D gene is TRBD1 (5 bases). Germline assignment: CDR1 SEHNR and CDR2 FQNEAQ (reference sequence). Trimming pared 1 base from V and 0 bases from J, leaving 6 bases between. The CDR3 extends over 14 amino acids. The CDR3 loop is CASSLGGMNTEAFF. CDR3 nucleotides: TGTGCCAGCAGCTTAGGGGGGATGAACACTGAAGCTTTCTTT.

J is TRBJ1-5 and V is TRBV13, with D hard to call. This CDR3 is built from 15 residues. V gave up 0 bases and J gave up 1 base, with 7 bases separating them. Germline V CDR1 and CDR2: PRHDT, FYEKMQ (reference sequence). The CDR3 DNA reads TGTGCCAGCAGCTTAGGGAGGGTAAGCAATCAGCCCCAGCATTTT. Encoded protein: CASSLGRVSNQPQHF.